These 6 T cell receptor beta chains came from one sample sequenced in a study of glioma-infiltrating T cells after dendritic cell vaccination. The method was immunoSEQ multiplex PCR; TCRdb's version includes in-frame clones alone and lacks a portion of them. Among tens of thousands of clones, more than 70% were seen once, and the ten largest hold 2.5% to 3%. The sample in question was blood, obtained before dendritic cell vaccination. The source of these receptors is a human donor with glioblastoma.

The chain carries TRBV6-6 and TRBJ1-1; 7 nucleotides match TRBD1. Trimming took 0 bases from V and 1 from J; bases not matched to a gene: 5. The CDR3 totals 16 residues. Germline CDR1 reads MNHNY; CDR2 reads SVGAGI (reference sequence). The CDR3 DNA is TGTGCCAGCAGTTACTCGGTAAGACAGGGGAACACTGAAGCTTTCTTT. Translating gives CASSYSVRQGNTEAFF.

This clone was observed once. The gene calls are TRBV18 and TRBJ1-2; a possible D gene is TRBD1 (5 bases). CDR1 and CDR2 from the germline V gene are KGHSH and LQKENI. Deletions cut 0 bases from V and 7 bases from J, with 15 bases between. The CDR3 spans 15 residues. The CDR3 DNA sequence: TGTGCCAGCTCACCACCGGGGCGCACGGCTCCTGGCTACACCTTC. Its translation is CASSPPGRTAPGYTF.

This clone was counted between two and nine times. The rearrangement joins TRBV5-1 to TRBJ1-1; the D gene is possibly TRBD1 (5 bases). V was trimmed by 0 bases and J by 1 base, leaving 10 bases between them. The CDR3 spans 15 residues. Germline CDR1 is SGHRS and CDR2 is YFSETQ. The CDR3 protein is CASSLARVGNTEAFF. The CDR3 DNA reads as TGCGCCAGCAGCTTGGCCAGGGTCGGGAACACTGAAGCTTTCTTT.

The chain is built from TRBV6-5 and TRBJ1-3; D is undetermined. The CDR3 is made up of 14 amino acids. Germline CDR1 reads MNHEY; CDR2 reads SVGAGI. The V end lost 5 bases, the J end lost 1 base, and 9 bases lay between the germline ends. The CDR3 here is CASSVRESGNTIYF. The DNA for the CDR3 is TGTGCCAGCAGTGTGAGGGAATCTGGAAACACCATATATTTT.

On this clone itself: A far larger clone is a single base away, which makes a read error likely. The chain employs TRBV4-2 and TRBJ2-5; possibly TRBD2 for D (6 bases). Germline CDR1 reads LGHNA; CDR2 reads YNFKEQ. Trimming took 4 bases from V and 5 from J, leaving 11 bases between them. The CDR3 runs to 13 residues. As DNA, the CDR3 is TGTGCCAGCAGCCCCCCCGGGAGTGAGACCCAGTACTTC. Amino acid sequence: CASSPPGSETQYF.

J is TRBJ1-5 and V is TRBV27; D not certain. Between the trimmed V and J ends, which lost 6 bases and 0 bases, there was a span of 9 bases. CDR1 and CDR2 (germline): MNHEY, SMNVEV (reference sequence). The CDR3 runs 14 residues. The CDR3 DNA follows: TGTGCCAGCAGCCCCCTTTATAGCAATCAGCCCCAGCATTTT. Its translation: CASSPLYSNQPQHF.